Each of the 30 T cell receptor beta chains below was sequenced from the same sample in a study of blood T cells in healthy people across ages. It was with a sample-barcoded 5' primer and a J-beta primer mix that a second PCR of roughly 6 to 11 cycles was run. TCRdb ran MiXCR on the 5' RACE reads and lists one entry per CDR3 protein. The table lists some 1 million distinct CDR3 sequences, less than 50% of them singletons. The sequenced sample consisted of blood. All receptors derive from a woman between 55 and 75 years old in good health.

This chain joins TRBV9 and TRBJ2-1, with 7 nucleotides matching TRBD2. V trimming: 0 bases; J trimming: 7 bases; junction bases outside the gene matches: 7. CDR1 SGDLS and CDR2 YYNGEE come from the germline V gene. The CDR3 covers 15 residues. Here the CDR3 reads CASSVGRLAWNEQFF. Here the CDR3 DNA reads TGTGCCAGCAGCGTAGGTAGACTAGCCTGGAATGAGCAGTTCTTC.

This clonotype was detected only a few times. The rearrangement uses TRBV20-1 and TRBJ2-1; 7 nucleotides agree with TRBD2. The V gene end was trimmed by 5 bases and the J gene end by 7 bases; junction bases not matched to a gene: 17. CDR3 length equals 16 residues. The germline V gene encodes CDR1 DFQATT and CDR2 SNEGSKA (reference sequence). As DNA, the CDR3 is TGCAGTGCTTGGGGCAATCTGGGCGGGAGAGGTAATGAGCAGTTCTTC. Its translation is CSAWGNLGGRGNEQFF.

This clonotype appeared a few times. The chain uses TRBV4-1 and TRBJ1-4, with D perhaps matching TRBD1 (6 bases). Germline lookup yields CDR1 MGHRA and CDR2 YSYEKL. This CDR3 region has 15 residues. The V and J ends lost 4 bases and 0 bases respectively, with 9 bases between them. This CDR3 reads CASSPHRATNEKLFF. In DNA, the CDR3 is TGCGCCAGCAGCCCGCACAGGGCAACTAATGAAAAACTGTTTTTT.

This clonotype has just a few counts. In nucleotides, the CDR3 is TGTGCCAGCAGTAATAGGGAATGGGAAAAACTGTTTTTT. Amino acid sequence: CASSNREWEKLFF. V gene TRBV27 combines with J gene TRBJ1-4; D unresolved. CDR1 MNHEY and CDR2 SMNVEV come from the germline V gene (reference sequence). Trimming cost V 5 bases and J 8 bases, with 12 bases left between them. The CDR3 length is 13 residues.

V and J are TRBV6-5 and TRBJ2-5, with TRBD2 identical over 8 bases. Losses at the gene ends were 3 bases for V and 3 bases for J; bases not matched to a gene: 15. The V gene's germline CDR1 is MNHEY and CDR2 SVGAGI. The CDR3 is 18 amino acids. The CDR3 DNA reads TGTGCCAGCAGTTATCAGTTCGGGAGGGCATGGGGAGAAGAGACCCAGTACTTC. It codes for CASSYQFGRAWGEETQYF.

A few counts support this clonotype. This sequence joins TRBV20-1 and TRBJ1-2; D not certain. CDR1 DFQATT and CDR2 SNEGSKA come from the germline V gene (reference sequence). V shed 6 bases and J shed 8 bases, with 13 bases lying between them. There are 11 residues in the CDR3. For the CDR3, the DNA is TGCAGTGCATGGGATCTGGGAGGCTACACCTTC. It codes for CSAWDLGGYTF.

This clonotype was counted only a few times. This sequence joins TRBV10-3 and TRBJ2-6; D gene uncertain. Trimming left V 2 bases short and J 0 bases short, with 5 bases between. Germline V gene data show CDR1 as ENHRY and CDR2 as SYGVKD. CDR3 size: 15 residues. The DNA for the CDR3 is TGTGCCATCAGTGAGGCTGACTCTGGGGCCAACGTCCTGACTTTC. Protein product: CAISEADSGANVLTF.

This clonotype was counted many times. This chain uses TRBV4-2 with TRBJ2-7; 7 bases match TRBD1. Germline lookup yields CDR1 LGHNA and CDR2 YNFKEQ. This CDR3 has 16 amino acids. The J segment lost 4 bases and the V segment lost 4 bases, leaving 13 bases of the junction unmatched. CDR3 region: CASSPLYPRGWYEQYF. The CDR3 nucleotides read TGTGCCAGCAGCCCCCTCTATCCCAGGGGGTGGTACGAGCAGTACTTC.

The chain is built from TRBV20-1 and TRBJ1-1; D possibly corresponds to TRBD1 (5 bases). V lost 1 base and J 11 bases, leaving 11 bases between the germline ends. Germline loops: CDR1 DFQATT, CDR2 SNEGSKA (reference sequence). This CDR3 has 11 residues. Here the CDR3 DNA reads TGCAGTGCTAGAGCCCAGGGAGCGGCTTTCTTT. Its protein product is CSARAQGAAFF.

The table lists this clonotype with many counts. The genes are TRBV29-1 and TRBJ2-3; D might be TRBD2 (5 bases). The CDR3 consists of 12 residues. Germline V gene sequence: CDR1 SQVTM, CDR2 ANQGSEA. With 0 bases removed from V and 8 bases from J, the gap between germline ends came to 9 bases. In DNA form, the CDR3 reads TGCAGCGTTGAAGATCGCGGGCTTACGCAGTATTTT. Its translation: CSVEDRGLTQYF.

The J gene is TRBJ2-7, the V gene TRBV20-1; 8 positions agree with TRBD2. Germline assignment: CDR1 DFQATT and CDR2 SNEGSKA (reference sequence). V was pared by 7 bases and J by 7 bases, with 18 bases of the junction left unmatched. The CDR3 runs to 15 residues. This chain's CDR3 is CSVFAGGISYNEQYF. CDR3 nucleotides: TGCAGTGTCTTCGCGGGAGGTATCTCCTACAATGAGCAGTACTTC.

This clonotype was counted between two and nine times. The chain joins TRBV29-1 to TRBJ2-4; 8 bases are shared with TRBD1. The CDR3 consists of 13 residues. V trimming: 1 base; J trimming: 8 bases; junction bases outside the gene matches: 4. The germline CDR1 and CDR2 sequences are SQVTM and ANQGSEA. CDR3 nucleotide sequence: TGCAGCGTTGAAGGAGACAGGGGAGACATTCAGTACTTC. Translating gives CSVEGDRGDIQYF.

This chain links TRBV12-3 or TRBV12-4 with TRBJ1-5, with no clear D. CDR3 length: 16 residues. Trimming took 3 bases from V and 0 from J, leaving 12 bases between them. The CDR3 reads CASSLSNPHSNQPQHF. In DNA form, the CDR3 reads TGTGCCAGCAGTTTGTCAAATCCTCATAGCAATCAGCCCCAGCATTTT.

The table lists this clonotype with a few counts. V is TRBV29-1 and J is TRBJ2-1; 11 bases line up with TRBD2. V shed 6 bases, J shed 7 bases, and the junction held 5 bases outside the gene matches. CDR1 is SQVTM, CDR2 ANQGSEA, per germline. The CDR3 contains 13 residues. In DNA, the CDR3 is TGCAGCGTACTTAGCGGGAGGGGTAATGAGCAGTTCTTC. Its protein is CSVLSGRGNEQFF.

This clonotype was picked up a small number of times. The gene calls are TRBV11-2 and TRBJ2-7; TRBD2 aligns across 12 bases. This CDR3 contains 20 residues. V lost 0 bases to trimming and J lost 3 bases; unmatched junction nucleotides: 15. Germline V gives CDR1 SGHAT, CDR2 FQNNGV. Written as DNA, the CDR3 is TGTGCCAGCAGCTTAGATCGGGGACTAGCGGGCTCGGCCACGTTCTACGAGCAGTACTTC. It specifies CASSLDRGLAGSATFYEQYF.

Of note for this clonotype: The junction departs from germline at one end; a sequencing error may be responsible. As DNA, the CDR3 is TGTGCCAGCACCCTATCTAGCGGTTCCACCCAAGAGCCCCAGTACTTC. This sequence encodes CASTLSSGSTQEPQYF. This chain uses TRBV28 with TRBJ2-5, with TRBD2 matching 7 bases. The CDR3 totals 16 residues. Germline lookup yields CDR1 MDHEN and CDR2 SYDVKM.

The V call is TRBV20-1, the J call TRBJ2-3; D gene uncertain. From germline, CDR1 is DFQATT and CDR2 SNEGSKA (reference sequence). The CDR3 runs to 15 residues. V lost 0 bases to trimming and J lost 0 bases, with 10 bases between them. Here the CDR3 DNA reads TGCAGTGCTAGAGATGCCAGGCATAGCACAGATACGCAGTATTTT. Translating gives CSARDARHSTDTQYF.

The chain couples TRBV5-5 to TRBJ2-1; D is uncertain. V shed 1 base and J shed 0 bases, with 14 bases lying between them. The germline V gene encodes CDR1 SGHKS and CDR2 YYEKEE (reference sequence). The CDR3 runs to 17 residues. In nucleotides, the CDR3 is TGTGCCAGCAGCTTGACCGGTACTGTTTCCTCCTACAATGAGCAGTTCTTC. This codes for CASSLTGTVSSYNEQFF.

The J gene is TRBJ2-5, the V gene TRBV29-1; D could derive from TRBD1 or TRBD2 (6 bases each). The CDR3 sequence is 13 residues long. V was pared by 4 bases and J by 9 bases, with 18 bases between. CDR1 and CDR2 (germline): SQVTM, ANQGSEA. The CDR3 reads CSVGGQWWEAQYF. The CDR3 DNA sequence: TGCAGCGTTGGGGGGCAGTGGTGGGAGGCCCAGTACTTC.

The rearrangement links TRBV7-2 to TRBJ2-5; D possibly corresponds to TRBD2 (5 bases). Germline V lookup: CDR1 SGHTA, CDR2 FQGNSA. V lost 1 base, J lost 1 base, and 16 bases lay in between. The CDR3 runs 17 residues. The chain's CDR3 is CASSLEASPAIQETQYF. CDR3 sequence (DNA): TGTGCCAGCAGCTTAGAAGCTAGCCCCGCCATCCAAGAGACCCAGTACTTC. The full variable domain, completed using reference TRBV7-2 and TRBJ2-5, is GAGVSQSPSNKVTEKGKDVELRCDPISGHTALYWYRQSLGQGLEFLIYFQGNSAPDKSGLPSDRFSAERTGGSVSTLTIQRTQQEDSAVYLCASSLEASPAIQETQYFGPGTRLLVL.

This clonotype occurred a few times. This chain links TRBV29-1 with TRBJ2-7; the D is unclear. Germline-derived CDR1 and CDR2 are SQVTM and ANQGSEA. V lost 3 bases and J lost 3, with 9 bases in between. The CDR3 totals 12 residues. CDR3 residues: CSVEKPGYEQYF. The CDR3 DNA is TGCAGCGTTGAGAAACCGGGCTACGAGCAGTACTTC.

V is TRBV20-1 and J is TRBJ2-5; TRBD2 agrees at 7 bases. The germline V gene encodes CDR1 DFQATT and CDR2 SNEGSKA (reference sequence). The CDR3 consists of 16 residues. V shed 3 bases, J shed 4 bases, and the junction held 14 bases outside the gene matches. CDR3 amino acids: CSASRVREFSTETQYF. DNA for the CDR3: TGCAGTGCTAGTCGGGTGCGGGAGTTTTCTACAGAGACCCAGTACTTC.

The V call is TRBV14, the J call TRBJ2-1, with TRBD2 matching over 11 bases. Trimming cost V 6 bases and J 6 bases; bases outside gene matches: 10. The CDR3 runs to 16 residues. In germline, CDR1 is SGHDN, CDR2 FVKESK. As DNA, the CDR3 is TGTGCCAGCAGTCTGACTAGCGGGGACAAACCCAATGAGCAGTTCTTC. This codes for CASSLTSGDKPNEQFF.

The chain carries TRBV20-1 and TRBJ2-5; D assignment may be TRBD1 or TRBD2 (5 bases each). The end of the DNA is better explained by TRBJ2-1, so the J call may be wrong. This CDR3 is 13 amino acids long. Germline CDR1 is DFQATT and CDR2 is SNEGSKA (reference sequence). CDR3 residues: CSVFWRGVETQFF. CDR3 DNA: TGCAGTGTATTCTGGAGAGGGGTTGAGACCCAGTTCTTC.

This clonotype was seen only once. The J gene is TRBJ2-3, the V gene TRBV20-1; TRBD1 aligns across 10 bases. V shed 6 bases, J shed 1 base, and the junction held 7 bases outside the gene matches. Germline V CDR1 and CDR2: DFQATT, SNEGSKA (reference sequence). The CDR3 is 15 amino acids. The CDR3 region is CSATYDRGRTDTQYF. CDR3 DNA: TGCAGTGCAACCTATGACAGGGGGCGCACAGATACGCAGTATTTT.

The rearrangement joins TRBV7-3 to TRBJ2-7; weak D call: TRBD2 (6 bases). V was cut by 5 bases and J by 4 bases, with 36 bases left in between. CDR1 and CDR2 (germline): SGHTA, FQGTGA. The CDR3 length is 21 residues. The CDR3 spells CASSTFPLLPRADGGAYEQYF. CDR3 bases: TGTGCCAGCAGCACATTCCCTCTCCTACCGCGGGCGGACGGCGGGGCGTACGAGCAGTACTTC.

This clonotype has only a few counts. The chain has TRBV3-1 and TRBJ2-7; 7 bases are shared with TRBD2. Germline-derived CDR1 and CDR2 are LGHDT and YNNKEL (reference sequence). Losses at the gene ends were 1 base for V and 6 bases for J; bases not matched to a gene: 6. This CDR3 is 14 amino acids long. The CDR3 DNA sequence: TGTGCCAGCAGCCAAGGTGGGAGGGCCCTCGAGCAGTACTTC. Translation: CASSQGGRALEQYF.

This clonotype was observed a few times. The V and J genes are TRBV4-1 and TRBJ1-2; D gene ambiguous. Germline V gene data show CDR1 as MGHRA and CDR2 as YSYEKL. CDR3 length: 12 amino acids. The V gene lost 2 bases and the J gene lost 5 bases, with 6 bases spanning the gap. CDR3 coding DNA: TGCGCCAGCAGCCAACCCGGGTATGGCTACACCTTC. Its protein is CASSQPGYGYTF.

This rearrangement joins TRBV11-2 to TRBJ1-4; D is undetermined. Between the trimmed V and J ends, which lost 3 bases and 6 bases, there was a span of 11 bases. CDR1 SGHAT and CDR2 FQNNGV come from the germline V gene. The CDR3 totals 14 residues. Here the CDR3 DNA reads TGTGCCAGCAGCTTCGGGTTAAGGGATGAAAAACTGTTTTTT. Translating it yields CASSFGLRDEKLFF. Full variable domain (rest looked up from reference TRBV11-2 and TRBJ1-4): EAGVAQSPRYKIIEKRQSVAFWCNPISGHATLYWYQQILGQGPKLLIQFQNNGVVDDSQLPKDRFSAERLKGVDSTLKIQPAKLEDSAVYLCASSFGLRDEKLFFGSGTQLSVL.

This clonotype has a handful of counts. DNA of the CDR3: TGCAGTGCTAGGGGGACCATTTTTCCCGAGCAGTACTTC. Translation: CSARGTIFPEQYF. This rearrangement joins TRBV20-1 to TRBJ2-7; tentatively, D is TRBD1 or TRBD2 (5 bases each). Trimming left V 3 bases short and J 6 bases short, with 15 bases between. CDR3 size: 13 residues. Germline V gene data show CDR1 as DFQATT and CDR2 as SNEGSKA (reference sequence).